This TCR beta chain derives from a study of T cells after yellow fever vaccination (dated by TCRdb to the late 2010s). At the level of the whole study: Libraries from fractions with low cell numbers were prepared with the SMART-Seq v4 Ultra Low Input RNA kit. To track T-cell clones before and after primary and booster YFV17D yellow fever vaccination, bulk TCR alpha and beta repertoires were sequenced longitudinally. The cohort comprised two healthy male donors, one aged 18 to 30 and one aged 30 to 39 years. Blood samples were taken at several timepoints before and after primary and secondary immunization, and bulk PBMC replicates and cell subsets were isolated.

In this sample, this clonotype turned up many times. Its specific antigen is unknown. The sample holds no much larger clone one base away, and base qualities are not on file. The CDR3 covers 12 residues, taking in both the cysteine and the phenylalanine. Only the CDR3 portion is preserved as DNA: 36 bases, with reading frame beginning at the first base. The junction carries 6 bases between V and J, which are trimmed by 0 bases and 6 bases respectively. TCR cDNA was synthesized by 5'RACE template switching, through which a universal primer site and unique molecular identifiers were introduced. Priming of cDNA synthesis was performed from both the TCR alpha and TCR beta constant segments. Libraries were amplified in two PCR steps, with sample barcodes and sequencing adapters added in the second step. Sequencing of the libraries was done on either Illumina HiSeq 2500 (2x100 bp) or NovaSeq (2x150 bp). Turning to the authors' computational methods: MIGEC handled demultiplexing of reads and collapsing into UMI consensus sequences, while MiXCR performed V(D)J alignment. Clonotypes responding to the vaccine were identified with edgeR on replicate PBMC samples, with the criteria of FDR below 0.01 and a log2 fold change above 5 up to day 15. Bulk clonotypes were assigned CD4 or CD8 identity according to which sequenced CD4 or CD8 repertoire held them at higher abundance. TCRdb trimmed the raw reads at Q25, called clones with MiXCR and kept productive beta chains. Rows are combined by CDR3 protein, so each entry shows the most common genes and DNA. The V and J calls were determined by TCRdb, not by the authors. Here the sample has around 70,000 distinct CDR3 sequences; around 6.9% occur a single time. Of the sample, 35% falls within the top ten clones.

Points the paper makes about the study in general: The secondary T-cell response was weaker than the primary response but faster, peaking on day 5 instead of day 15. Most clones expanded after primary vaccination were re-detected after the booster (96% of CD4 and 80% to 90% of CD8), suggesting broad memory maintenance. Only a couple of donors were included in the study, so the extent to which the findings can be generalized is limited. A small share of clonotypes occurred in both CD4 and CD8 compartments, likely arising from convergent recombination. FACS-sorted repertoires could contain abundant contaminating clonotypes from the bulk population, so computational filtering was required.

The treatment or condition label for this specimen denotes: live attenuated yellow fever vaccine strain. PBMCs were isolated from peripheral blood using a standard Ficoll-Paque protocol. CD4 and CD8 T-cell fractions were isolated with Dynabeads CD4 and CD8 positive selection kits. TriZol was used to extract RNA from bulk PBMCs, CD4 and CD8 fractions, and dextramer-positive and dextramer-negative fractions. The source was CD8+ T cells sorted from PBMCs, collected about 5 days after the first yellow fever vaccination. The chain links TRBV12-3 or TRBV12-4 with TRBJ2-7, and possibly TRBD2, on 5 matching bases. This clonotype was sampled from a man younger than 35 who received the YFV17D yellow fever vaccine. This receptor carries the CDR3 CASSLAGVEQYF. The DNA sequence reads TGTGCCAGCAGTTTAGCCGGGGTCGAGCAGTACTTC.